The source of this TCR beta chain is a study of blood T cell repertoires in COVID-19. With 4 bases clipped from V and 0 bases from J, the junction kept 6 bases outside the gene matches. From germline, CDR1 is MNHNS and CDR2 SASEGT. CDR3 length: 17 amino acids. Per the authors' pipeline: Amplifying reference gene primers gave estimates of nucleated cell counts. Assay: immunoSEQ multiplex PCR; the TCRdb copy retains only in-frame clones and omits some. V, J and clone size are those of that table, while D and trimming were read from the DNA. The data hold some 48,000 clones, with about 85% observed a single time.

This TCR came from a woman over 75 in a cohort sampled during active or convalescent COVID-19. V is TRBV6-1 and J is TRBJ2-6; 7 bases map to TRBD1. The source material was peripheral blood. The CDR3 DNA reads TGTGCCAGCAGTGCCACCGGGACAGCCTCTGGGGCCAACGTCCTGACTTTC. Residues: CASSATGTASGANVLTF.